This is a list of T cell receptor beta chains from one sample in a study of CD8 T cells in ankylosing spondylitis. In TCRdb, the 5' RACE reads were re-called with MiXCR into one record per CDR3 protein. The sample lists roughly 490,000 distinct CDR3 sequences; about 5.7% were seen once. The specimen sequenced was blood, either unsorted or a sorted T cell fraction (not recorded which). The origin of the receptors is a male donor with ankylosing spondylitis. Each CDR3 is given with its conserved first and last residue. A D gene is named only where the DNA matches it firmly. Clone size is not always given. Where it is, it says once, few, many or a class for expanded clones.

CDR3 protein: CASSYGGQGMNTEAFF
CDR3 DNA: TGTGCCAGCAGTTACGGGGGACAGGGGATGAACACTGAAGCTTTCTTT
clone size: few
CDR3 length: 16
V gene: TRBV6-2/TRBV6-3
D gene: TRBD1
J gene: TRBJ1-1

CDR3 protein: CASSQDRRTYEQYF
CDR3 DNA: TGTGCCAGCAGCCAAGACCGGCGGACCTACGAGCAGTACTTC
clone size: many
CDR3 length: 14
V gene: TRBV4-2
D gene: NA
J gene: TRBJ2-7

CDR3 protein: CASSLDSRDNYGYTF
CDR3 DNA: TGCGCCAGCAGCTTGGACTCCAGAGATAACTATGGCTACACCTTC
clone size: many
CDR3 length: 15
V gene: TRBV5-1
D gene: NA
J gene: TRBJ1-2

CDR3 protein: CASSATGSGANVLTF
CDR3 DNA: TGTGCCAGCAGCGCTACAGGGTCTGGGGCCAACGTCCTGACTTTC
clone size: few
CDR3 length: 15
V gene: TRBV7-9
D gene: NA
J gene: TRBJ2-6

CDR3 protein: CASSKEIYTGELFF
CDR3 DNA: TGTGCCAGCAGTAAGGAGATTTACACCGGGGAGCTGTTTTTT
clone size: few
CDR3 length: 14
V gene: TRBV6-2/TRBV6-3
D gene: NA
J gene: TRBJ2-2

CDR3 protein: CSVSGTGGSNYGYTF
CDR3 DNA: TGCAGCGTTTCCGGGACAGGGGGGTCGAACTATGGCTACACCTTC
clone size: many
CDR3 length: 15
V gene: TRBV29-1
D gene: TRBD1
J gene: TRBJ1-2

CDR3 protein: CASSEGLKAVYEQYF
CDR3 DNA: TGTGCCAGCAGTGAAGGCCTTAAAGCGGTATACGAGCAGTACTTC
clone size: many
CDR3 length: 15
V gene: TRBV6-1
D gene: NA
J gene: TRBJ2-7

CDR3 protein: CASSLGPPMNTGELFF
CDR3 DNA: TGTGCCAGCAGCCTAGGCCCCCCGATGAACACCGGGGAGCTGTTTTTT
clone size: few
CDR3 length: 16
V gene: TRBV7-2
D gene: NA
J gene: TRBJ2-2

CDR3 protein: CASSDPAGGQETQYF
CDR3 DNA: TGCGCCAGCAGCGACCCCGCGGGGGGGCAAGAGACCCAGTACTTC
clone size: many
CDR3 length: 15
V gene: TRBV5-1
D gene: TRBD2
J gene: TRBJ2-5

CDR3 protein: CASSFWGGSYEQYF
CDR3 DNA: TGTGCCAGCAGTTTTTGGGGGGGCTCCTACGAGCAGTACTTC
clone size: many
CDR3 length: 14
V gene: TRBV12-3/TRBV12-4
D gene: TRBD2
J gene: TRBJ2-7

CDR3 protein: CASSWTLGTLTGELFF
CDR3 DNA: TGCGCCAGCAGCTGGACCTTGGGGACTCTCACCGGGGAGCTGTTTTTT
clone size: many
CDR3 length: 16
V gene: TRBV5-1
D gene: NA
J gene: TRBJ2-2

CDR3 protein: CASKGGRSYEQYF
CDR3 DNA: TGTGCCAGCAAGGGGGGCAGGTCTTACGAGCAGTACTTC
clone size: few
CDR3 length: 13
V gene: TRBV3-1
D gene: NA
J gene: TRBJ2-7

CDR3 protein: CASRDRAATYEQYF
CDR3 DNA: TGTGCCAGCCGGGACAGGGCTGCAACCTACGAGCAGTACTTC
clone size: few
CDR3 length: 14
V gene: TRBV19
D gene: TRBD1
J gene: TRBJ2-7

CDR3 protein: CASKPGLAKETQYF
CDR3 DNA: TGTGCCAGCAAGCCGGGACTAGCCAAGGAGACCCAGTACTTC
clone size: many
CDR3 length: 14
V gene: TRBV7-8
D gene: TRBD2
J gene: TRBJ2-5

CDR3 protein: CASSVGGDLYEQYF
CDR3 DNA: TGTGCCAGCAGCGTAGGCGGGGACCTCTACGAGCAGTACTTC
clone size: few
CDR3 length: 14
V gene: TRBV9
D gene: NA
J gene: TRBJ2-7

CDR3 protein: CSGRGGRNQPQHF
CDR3 DNA: TGCAGTGGAAGGGGGGGACGCAATCAGCCCCAGCATTTT
clone size: many
CDR3 length: 13
V gene: TRBV20-1
D gene: NA
J gene: TRBJ1-5

CDR3 protein: CASSLPTSGSSTDTQYF
CDR3 DNA: TGTGCCAGCAGCCTCCCGACTAGCGGGTCTAGCACAGATACGCAGTATTTT
clone size: many
CDR3 length: 17
V gene: TRBV7-8
D gene: TRBD2
J gene: TRBJ2-3

CDR3 protein: CASSLARRMNTEAFF
CDR3 DNA: TGTGCCAGCAGCTTAGCGAGACGTATGAACACTGAAGCTTTCTTT
clone size: many
CDR3 length: 15
V gene: TRBV7-2
D gene: NA
J gene: TRBJ1-1

CDR3 protein: CSAVTGTGVYEQYF
CDR3 DNA: TGCAGTGCTGTAACCGGGACAGGGGTCTACGAGCAGTACTTC
clone size: many
CDR3 length: 14
V gene: TRBV20-1
D gene: TRBD1
J gene: TRBJ2-7

CDR3 protein: CASSLGAQGNYNEQFF
CDR3 DNA: TGTGCCAGCAGCTTAGGGGCCCAGGGAAATTACAATGAGCAGTTCTTC
clone size: many
CDR3 length: 16
V gene: TRBV7-2
D gene: NA
J gene: TRBJ2-1

CDR3 protein: CASSSTRAVNTEAFF
CDR3 DNA: TGTGCCAGCAGCTCCACTAGGGCGGTGAACACTGAAGCTTTCTTT
clone size: many
CDR3 length: 15
V gene: TRBV21-1
D gene: NA
J gene: TRBJ1-1

CDR3 protein: CASSQAWDRGSHEQYF
CDR3 DNA: TGCGCCAGCAGCCAAGCCTGGGACAGGGGTAGCCACGAGCAGTACTTC
clone size: many
CDR3 length: 16
V gene: TRBV4-3
D gene: TRBD1
J gene: TRBJ2-7

CDR3 protein: CASSLFPGGGELFF
CDR3 DNA: TGTGCCAGCAGCTTATTCCCGGGGGGCGGGGAGCTGTTTTTT
clone size: many
CDR3 length: 14
V gene: TRBV7-2
D gene: TRBD2
J gene: TRBJ2-2

CDR3 protein: CASSIPSGSVYEQYF
CDR3 DNA: TGCGCCAGCAGCATTCCTAGCGGGAGCGTCTACGAGCAGTACTTC
clone size: many
CDR3 length: 15
V gene: TRBV5-1
D gene: TRBD2
J gene: TRBJ2-7

CDR3 protein: CASSQFPGNEQYF
CDR3 DNA: TGCGCCAGCAGCCAATTTCCAGGGAACGAGCAGTACTTC
clone size: many
CDR3 length: 13
V gene: TRBV4-3
D gene: NA
J gene: TRBJ2-7

CDR3 protein: CASSSSNSGAPYREQFF
CDR3 DNA: TGTGCCAGCAGCTCGTCGAATAGCGGGGCTCCGTACAGAGAGCAGTTCTTC
clone size: few
CDR3 length: 17
V gene: TRBV7-8
D gene: TRBD2
J gene: TRBJ2-1

CDR3 protein: CASSLGRWGYTF
CDR3 DNA: TGTGCCAGCAGCTTGGGCCGGTGGGGCTACACCTTC
clone size: many
CDR3 length: 12
V gene: TRBV7-2
D gene: NA
J gene: TRBJ1-2

CDR3 protein: CASSSGLFYEQFF
CDR3 DNA: TGTGCTAGCAGCTCCGGACTATTCTATGAGCAGTTCTTC
clone size: many
CDR3 length: 13
V gene: TRBV7-7
D gene: NA
J gene: TRBJ2-1

CDR3 protein: CASSFKRGIYNEQFF
CDR3 DNA: TGTGCCAGCAGTTTTAAAAGGGGAATCTACAATGAGCAGTTCTTC
clone size: many
CDR3 length: 15
V gene: TRBV27
D gene: NA
J gene: TRBJ2-1

CDR3 protein: CSAPSVSEAFF
CDR3 DNA: TGCAGTGCCCCCTCGGTGAGTGAAGCTTTCTTT
clone size: many
CDR3 length: 11
V gene: TRBV20-1
D gene: NA
J gene: TRBJ1-1

CDR3 protein: CASSDLRGGGIYGYTF
CDR3 DNA: TGTGCCAGCAGTGACTTACGAGGAGGCGGGATCTATGGCTACACCTTC
clone size: many
CDR3 length: 16
V gene: TRBV6-1
D gene: NA
J gene: TRBJ1-2

CDR3 protein: CAAGSTEAFF
CDR3 DNA: TGTGCCGCTGGGAGCACTGAAGCTTTCTTT
clone size: many
CDR3 length: 10
V gene: TRBV15
D gene: NA
J gene: TRBJ1-1

CDR3 protein: CASSTGQGATTETQYF
CDR3 DNA: TGCGCCAGCAGCACTGGACAGGGGGCAACGACAGAGACCCAGTACTTC
clone size: many
CDR3 length: 16
V gene: TRBV5-1
D gene: TRBD1
J gene: TRBJ2-5

CDR3 protein: CASSLLVATNEKLFF
CDR3 DNA: TGTGCCAGCAGCTTACTGGTTGCAACTAATGAAAAACTGTTTTTT
clone size: many
CDR3 length: 15
V gene: TRBV5-6
D gene: NA
J gene: TRBJ1-4

CDR3 protein: CASSRQGQETQYF
CDR3 DNA: TGTGCCAGCAGCCGACAGGGTCAGGAGACCCAGTACTTC
clone size: many
CDR3 length: 13
V gene: TRBV2
D gene: TRBD1
J gene: TRBJ2-5

CDR3 protein: CSVEDWGGETGGYEQYF
CDR3 DNA: TGCAGCGTTGAAGACTGGGGTGGTGAGACAGGGGGGTACGAGCAGTACTTC
clone size: many
CDR3 length: 17
V gene: TRBV29-1
D gene: TRBD1
J gene: TRBJ2-7

CDR3 protein: CASSLPSSREQFF
CDR3 DNA: TGCGCCAGCAGCTTGCCCTCTAGCAGGGAGCAGTTCTTC
clone size: many
CDR3 length: 13
V gene: TRBV5-1
D gene: NA
J gene: TRBJ2-1

CDR3 protein: CASSAAGGPGETQYF
CDR3 DNA: TGTGCCAGCAGTGCCGCAGGGGGTCCTGGGGAGACCCAGTACTTC
clone size: many
CDR3 length: 15
V gene: TRBV28
D gene: TRBD1
J gene: TRBJ2-5

CDR3 protein: CASSDSGGGAYSPLHF
CDR3 DNA: TGTGCCAGCAGTGACTCCGGTGGAGGAGCTTATTCACCCCTCCACTTT
clone size: NA
CDR3 length: 16
V gene: TRBV6-5
D gene: NA
J gene: TRBJ1-6

CDR3 protein: CASSVVTGTYGYTF
CDR3 DNA: TGTGCCAGCAGCGTAGTCACAGGGACCTATGGCTACACCTTC
clone size: many
CDR3 length: 14
V gene: TRBV9
D gene: NA
J gene: TRBJ1-2

CDR3 protein: CASSGSTSTDTQYF
CDR3 DNA: TGCGCCAGCAGCGGAAGTACTAGCACAGATACGCAGTATTTT
clone size: many
CDR3 length: 14
V gene: TRBV5-1
D gene: NA
J gene: TRBJ2-3

CDR3 protein: CASSLHGGTGELFF
CDR3 DNA: TGTGCCAGCAGTTTACACGGAGGTACCGGGGAGCTGTTTTTT
clone size: many
CDR3 length: 14
V gene: TRBV27
D gene: NA
J gene: TRBJ2-2

CDR3 protein: CSVDGLAGAGSYEQYF
CDR3 DNA: TGCAGCGTTGACGGACTAGCGGGAGCGGGCTCCTACGAGCAGTACTTC
clone size: many
CDR3 length: 16
V gene: TRBV29-1
D gene: TRBD2
J gene: TRBJ2-7

CDR3 protein: CASSLLGTRGDEQFF
CDR3 DNA: TGCGCCAGCAGCTTACTCGGGACCCGAGGCGATGAGCAGTTCTTC
clone size: few
CDR3 length: 15
V gene: TRBV5-1
D gene: NA
J gene: TRBJ2-1

CDR3 protein: CSADTSGRMFHEQFF
CDR3 DNA: TGCAGTGCAGATACTAGCGGGAGAATGTTTCATGAGCAGTTCTTC
clone size: NA
CDR3 length: 15
V gene: TRBV20-1
D gene: TRBD2
J gene: TRBJ2-1

CDR3 protein: CASKRASTGNTIYF
CDR3 DNA: TGCGCCAGCAAGCGGGCCAGCACCGGAAACACCATATATTTT
clone size: many
CDR3 length: 14
V gene: TRBV5-1
D gene: NA
J gene: TRBJ1-3

CDR3 protein: CSVEVRGLNYGYTF
CDR3 DNA: TGCAGCGTTGAAGTCAGGGGGCTGAACTATGGCTACACCTTC
clone size: many
CDR3 length: 14
V gene: TRBV29-1
D gene: TRBD1
J gene: TRBJ1-2

CDR3 protein: CASSPGTGGSIHQPQHF
CDR3 DNA: TGTGCCAGCAGTCCAGGGACAGGGGGCAGTATCCATCAGCCCCAGCATTTT
clone size: many
CDR3 length: 17
V gene: TRBV27
D gene: TRBD1
J gene: TRBJ1-5

CDR3 protein: CASSLTAPNQETQYF
CDR3 DNA: TGTGCCAGCAGCTTAACAGCCCCGAACCAAGAGACCCAGTACTTC
clone size: many
CDR3 length: 15
V gene: TRBV7-2
D gene: NA
J gene: TRBJ2-5

CDR3 protein: CSARDALAGESHEQFF
CDR3 DNA: TGCAGTGCTAGAGATGCGCTAGCGGGAGAGTCCCATGAGCAGTTCTTC
clone size: many
CDR3 length: 16
V gene: TRBV20-1
D gene: TRBD2
J gene: TRBJ2-1

CDR3 protein: CASSFLPSTTEAFF
CDR3 DNA: TGCGCCAGCAGCTTTCTACCTTCCACCACTGAAGCTTTCTTT
clone size: many
CDR3 length: 14
V gene: TRBV5-1
D gene: NA
J gene: TRBJ1-1

CDR3 protein: CASSGAAGAYSYNEQFF
CDR3 DNA: TGCGCCAGCAGCGGGGCCGCGGGAGCGTATTCCTACAATGAGCAGTTCTTC
clone size: many
CDR3 length: 17
V gene: TRBV5-1
D gene: TRBD2
J gene: TRBJ2-1

CDR3 protein: CASRDDRKTEQFF
CDR3 DNA: TGTGCCAGCAGGGACGACCGGAAAACGGAGCAGTTCTTC
clone size: many
CDR3 length: 13
V gene: TRBV27
D gene: NA
J gene: TRBJ2-1

CDR3 protein: CASSLGGPGWPQHF
CDR3 DNA: TGTGCCAGCAGCCTGGGGGGGCCCGGGTGGCCCCAGCATTTT
clone size: few
CDR3 length: 14
V gene: TRBV13
D gene: NA
J gene: TRBJ1-5

CDR3 protein: CSARPTVYTDTQYF
CDR3 DNA: TGCAGTGCTAGACCGACTGTCTACACAGATACGCAGTATTTT
clone size: many
CDR3 length: 14
V gene: TRBV20-1
D gene: NA
J gene: TRBJ2-3

CDR3 protein: CAIRRTSGVYEQYF
CDR3 DNA: TGTGCCATCAGGCGGACTAGCGGGGTCTACGAGCAGTACTTC
clone size: many
CDR3 length: 14
V gene: TRBV10-3
D gene: TRBD2
J gene: TRBJ2-7

CDR3 protein: CAISELGESTDTQYF
CDR3 DNA: TGTGCCATCAGTGAGTTGGGGGAGAGCACAGATACGCAGTATTTT
clone size: few
CDR3 length: 15
V gene: TRBV10-3
D gene: NA
J gene: TRBJ2-3

CDR3 protein: CASSPIAGQDYGYTF
CDR3 DNA: TGTGCCAGCTCACCGATCGCAGGACAGGACTATGGCTACACCTTC
clone size: many
CDR3 length: 15
V gene: TRBV18
D gene: TRBD1
J gene: TRBJ1-2

CDR3 protein: CSARYAAGYTF
CDR3 DNA: TGCAGTGCAAGGTACGCGGCAGGCTACACCTTC
clone size: many
CDR3 length: 11
V gene: TRBV20-1
D gene: NA
J gene: TRBJ1-2

CDR3 protein: CASSPGLAGRLYNEQFF
CDR3 DNA: TGCGCCAGCAGCCCTGGACTAGCGGGGCGTCTCTACAATGAGCAGTTCTTC
clone size: few
CDR3 length: 17
V gene: TRBV5-1
D gene: TRBD2
J gene: TRBJ2-1